A single sample gave rise to the 10 T cell receptor beta chains below, sequenced in a study of blood T cell repertoires in COVID-19. Using immunoSEQ multiplex PCR, the repertoire was profiled, and TCRdb retains in-frame clones only, with some absent. The repertoire includes over 45,000 clones, 70% to 75% of them detected once, and roughly 18% sits in the top ten. Sequenced input: peripheral blood. The source of these receptors is a woman between 45 and 65 years old with active or convalescent COVID-19.

This sequence joins TRBV5-1 and TRBJ2-2; tentative D call: TRBD2 (6 bases). Germline V gene data show CDR1 as SGHRS and CDR2 as YFSETQ. The CDR3 runs 16 residues. V shed 0 bases and J shed 4 bases, with 13 bases lying between them. CDR3 bases: TGCGCCAGCAGCTTGGGGGGTAGCGGTCTCACCGGGGAGCTGTTTTTT. Residues: CASSLGGSGLTGELFF.

This clone was recorded a few times. The chain joins TRBV6-4 to TRBJ2-1, with a possible D match to TRBD2 (5 bases). The V gene lost 2 bases and the J gene lost 5 bases, with 7 bases spanning the gap. The germline V gene has CDR1 MRHNA and CDR2 SNTAGT. CDR3 length: 13 amino acids. The CDR3 protein is CASSDRENNEQFF. The CDR3 region has the DNA TGTGCCAGCAGTGACAGGGAGAACAATGAGCAGTTCTTC.

This clone was seen a handful of times. CDR3 loop: CASSLVGGTDSYEQYF. The DNA for the CDR3 is TGTGCCAGCAGCTTAGTAGGGGGGACAGATTCCTACGAGCAGTACTTC. The rearrangement uses TRBV11-2 and TRBJ2-7; tentative D call: TRBD1 (7 bases). Germline CDR1 and CDR2: SGHAT and FQNNGV. The CDR3 extends over 16 amino acids. V was cut by 1 base and J by 1 base, with 14 bases left in between.

The chain uses TRBV28 and TRBJ1-5; 9 bases match TRBD1. Per germline, CDR1 MDHEN and CDR2 SYDVKM. This CDR3 comprises 16 residues. V lost 4 bases to trimming and J lost 2 bases; unmatched junction nucleotides: 6. The CDR3 reads CASSSDRGSGNQPQHF. The CDR3 coding sequence is TGTGCCAGCAGTTCGGACAGGGGATCAGGCAATCAGCCCCAGCATTTT.

J is TRBJ2-2 and V is TRBV7-8; 9 nucleotides match TRBD1. The CDR3 runs 15 residues. The V and J ends lost 10 bases and 4 bases, in that order; junction bases with no gene match: 10. CDR1 is SGHVS and CDR2 is FQNEAQ in the germline V gene. For the CDR3, the DNA is TGTGCCACCTTCCCCTGGACAGGGGTCACCGGGGAGCTGTTTTTT. The encoded protein is CATFPWTGVTGELFF.

The chain joins TRBV2 to TRBJ2-7; D possibly corresponds to TRBD2 (5 bases). This CDR3 comprises 13 residues. V dropped 7 bases and J dropped 0 bases, with 10 bases sitting between them. The germline V gene has CDR1 SNHLY and CDR2 FYNNEI. CDR3 coding DNA: TGTGCCAGCACCCGGGGTCACTCCTACGAGCAGTACTTC. Residues: CASTRGHSYEQYF.

V usage is TRBV28 and J usage is TRBJ1-6; 12 nucleotides align to TRBD1. Trimming took 5 bases from V and 7 from J; bases not matched to a gene: 12. The CDR3 covers 18 residues. CDR1 is MDHEN, CDR2 SYDVKM, per germline. The CDR3 sequence is CASSPGDRGRWGNSPLHF. Here the CDR3 DNA reads TGTGCCAGCAGTCCGGGGGACAGGGGGCGCTGGGGGAATTCACCCCTCCACTTT.

The rearrangement uses TRBV4-2 and TRBJ2-2; 8 bases are shared with TRBD1. Germline-derived CDR1 and CDR2 are LGHNA and YNFKEQ. J gave up 5 bases and V 0 bases, and 5 bases lay outside the gene matches. The CDR3 contains 16 residues. CDR3 coding DNA: TGTGCCAGCAGCCAAGAGAGACAGGGGAATACCGGGGAGCTGTTTTTT. It codes for CASSQERQGNTGELFF.

The chain links TRBV18 to TRBJ1-1; 9 bases are a match to TRBD1. From germline, CDR1 is KGHSH and CDR2 LQKENI. This CDR3 is 18 amino acids long. V lost 2 bases and J lost 4; bases outside the gene matches: 14. The CDR3 coding sequence is TGTGCCAGCTCACCAAAGGGACAGGGTAGGGGGTCATCCACTGAAGCTTTCTTT. Residues: CASSPKGQGRGSSTEAFF.

The chain couples TRBV7-7 to TRBJ2-2, with TRBD1 as a possible D gene (6 bases). Trimming stripped 5 bases from V and 5 bases from J, with 15 bases between. From germline, CDR1 is SSHAT and CDR2 FNYEAQ (reference sequence). The CDR3 totals 15 residues. The CDR3 here is CASSPDRLGTGELFF. CDR3 bases: TGTGCCAGCAGCCCTGACAGGTTGGGGACCGGGGAGCTGTTTTTT.